One and the same sample provided the 30 T cell receptor beta chains below, sequenced in a study of vaccination and CD4 T cells after COVID-19. For these receptors, no antigen is known. Once obtained from cultured CD4+ T cells, the DNA was sequenced using the Oncomine TCR Beta short-read assay. One entry per CDR3 protein, called by TCRdb with MiXCR from the PCR reads. Of 15,000 to 20,000 distinct CDR3 sequences listed, roughly 45% are singletons. Treatment described: roughly ten-day PBMC culture with coronavirus spike peptide pools or control peptides (ViraFEST assay). Material: CD4+ T cells from blood, cultured in vitro. The receptors come from a human donor who had recovered from COVID-19.

The chain links TRBV10-3 to TRBJ1-2, with D unresolved. Trimming left V 1 base short and J 4 bases short, with 13 bases between. Germline V gene lookup returns CDR1 ENHRY and CDR2 SYGVKD. The CDR3 is made up of 15 amino acids. This CDR3 is CAISEFRGFGYGYTF. The CDR3 bases are TGTGCCATCAGTGAGTTTCGGGGTTTTGGCTATGGCTACACCTTC.

The CDR3 reads CAWSGGAGGGYGYTF. DNA for the CDR3: TGTGCCTGGAGCGGAGGGGCGGGGGGAGGCTATGGCTACACCTTC. The chain employs TRBV30 and TRBJ1-2; a weak D match, TRBD1 (5 bases). The germline CDR1 and CDR2 sequences are GTSNPN and SVGIG (reference sequence). The CDR3 loop spans 15 amino acids. Trimming took off 3 bases at V and 4 bases at J, with 18 bases between the two ends.

This clonotype was seen a handful of times. The chain couples TRBV12-3 or TRBV12-4 to TRBJ1-5; D gene unclear. Trimming pared 9 bases from V and 1 base from J, leaving 10 bases between. The CDR3 covers 13 residues. CDR3 sequence: CASDRGSNQPQHF. CDR3 DNA sequence: TGTGCCAGTGACCGCGGGAGCAATCAGCCCCAGCATTTT.

The chain is built from TRBV19 and TRBJ1-2, with D maybe TRBD1 (6 bases). Per the germline V gene, CDR1 is LNHDA and CDR2 is SQIVND (reference sequence). This CDR3 spans 14 amino acids. Deletions cut 5 bases from V and 5 bases from J, with 15 bases between. The DNA of the CDR3 is TGTGCCAGTAGTCAGAGACAGGCTTTATATGGCTACACCTTC. It encodes CASSQRQALYGYTF.

This clonotype was found a few times. The gene calls are TRBV29-1 and TRBJ2-5; D remains unclear. This CDR3 spans 11 amino acids. V lost 3 bases, J lost 2 bases, and 4 bases lay in between. The germline CDR1 and CDR2 sequences are SQVTM and ANQGSEA. DNA for the CDR3: TGCAGCGTTGAGGGACAAGAGACCCAGTACTTC. Its translation: CSVEGQETQYF.

In this sample, this clonotype turned up a few times. The CDR3 loop reads CSASPGTGEPDTQYF. The CDR3 DNA reads TGCAGTGCTTCCCCCGGGACAGGGGAGCCAGATACGCAGTATTTT. The genes are TRBV20-1 and TRBJ2-3, with 10 bases that match TRBD1. The CDR3 loop spans 15 amino acids. The V gene's germline CDR1 is DFQATT and CDR2 SNEGSKA (reference sequence). The V segment lost 5 bases and the J segment 4 bases; nucleotides outside the gene matches: 9.

This clonotype has a handful of counts. The gene calls are TRBV19 and TRBJ2-3; maybe TRBD2 (5 bases). The germline V and J ends were trimmed by 0 bases and 5 bases, with 15 bases remaining between them. Germline CDR1 LNHDA, CDR2 SQIVND (reference sequence). The CDR3 contains 16 residues. The chain's CDR3 is CASSIDYRDAGDTQYF. The CDR3 DNA is TGTGCCAGTAGTATAGATTACCGGGATGCTGGAGATACGCAGTATTTT.

This clonotype is large by share. The rearrangement joins TRBV30 to TRBJ2-5, with TRBD2 matching over 10 bases. The CDR3 has 14 amino acids. V dropped 2 bases and J dropped 5; count of bases not matched to a gene: 5. Germline loops: CDR1 GTSNPN, CDR2 SVGIG (reference sequence). The CDR3 region is CAWSIAGGAETQYF. CDR3 coding DNA: TGTGCCTGGAGTATAGCGGGAGGCGCCGAGACCCAGTACTTC. The full variable domain, with the rest looked up from reference TRBV30 and TRBJ2-5, is SQTIHQWPATLVQPVGSPLSLECTVEGTSNPNLYWYRQAAGRGLQLLFYSVGIGQISSEVPQNLSASRPQDRQFILSSKKLLLSDSGFYLCAWSIAGGAETQYFGPGTRLLVL.

This clonotype was detected a few times. This sequence joins TRBV6-5 and TRBJ1-3, with D possibly being TRBD1 (5 bases). The germline V gene has CDR1 MNHEY and CDR2 SVGAGI. Deletions cut 0 bases from V and 1 base from J, with 7 bases between. This CDR3 is 15 amino acids long. The DNA for the CDR3 is TGTGCCAGCAGTTACTCGGGACTGTCTGGAAACACCATATATTTT. It translates to CASSYSGLSGNTIYF.

V is TRBV6-1 and J is TRBJ2-7; 12 bases match TRBD1. V was pared by 3 bases and J by 4 bases, with 4 bases of the junction left unmatched. Germline assignment: CDR1 MNHNS and CDR2 SASEGT. The CDR3 extends over 15 amino acids. CDR3 amino acids: CASSDPGQGAYEQYF. Written as DNA, the CDR3 is TGTGCCAGCAGTGACCCGGGACAGGGGGCATACGAGCAGTACTTC.

The rearrangement links TRBV5-5 to TRBJ2-7; no definite D call. Germline CDR1 is SGHKS and CDR2 is YYEKEE (reference sequence). V lost 4 bases and J 0 bases, leaving 11 bases between the germline ends. CDR3 length: 14 amino acids. CDR3 loop: CASSLTEISYEQYF. The CDR3 DNA is TGTGCCAGCAGCCTTACAGAGATCTCCTACGAGCAGTACTTC. The full variable domain, in which reference TRBV5-5 and TRBJ2-7 provide the parts outside the CDR3, is DAGVTQSPTHLIKTRGQQVTLRCSPISGHKSVSWYQQVLGQGPQFIFQYYEKEERGRGNFPDRFSARQFPNYSSELNVNALLLGDSALYLCASSLTEISYEQYFGPGTRLTVT.

The gene calls are TRBV2 and TRBJ1-3; a possible D gene is TRBD1 (6 bases). V lost 3 bases and J lost 0, with 15 bases in between. Per the germline V gene, CDR1 is SNHLY and CDR2 is FYNNEI. CDR3 length: 17 amino acids. The CDR3 loop reads CASSDLWGGSSGNTIYF. CDR3 sequence (DNA): TGTGCCAGCAGTGATCTTTGGGGGGGCTCCTCTGGAAACACCATATATTTT. The complete variable domain, with remaining parts taken from reference TRBV2 and TRBJ1-3, reads EPEVTQTPSHQVTQMGQEVILRCVPISNHLYFYWYRQILGQKVEFLVSFYNNEISEKSEIFDDQFSVERPDGSNFTLKIRSTKLEDSAMYFCASSDLWGGSSGNTIYFGEGSWLTVV.

V gene TRBV20-1 combines with J gene TRBJ2-3, with 8 bases lining up with TRBD1. Germline lookup yields CDR1 DFQATT and CDR2 SNEGSKA (reference sequence). The CDR3 consists of 12 residues. V shed 8 bases and J 5 bases; nucleotides not matched to a gene: 6. The CDR3 coding sequence is TGCAGTCTAGGACAGGGTGAAGATACGCAGTATTTT. Its translation: CSLGQGEDTQYF.

The chain employs TRBV7-8 and TRBJ1-1, with 7 bases fitting TRBD1. CDR3 length: 13 amino acids. Germline values: CDR1 SGHVS, CDR2 FQNEAQ. Losses at the gene ends were 3 bases for V and 5 bases for J; bases not matched to a gene: 3. The CDR3 DNA sequence: TGTGCCAGCAGCTTTACAGGGGAGACTGAAGCTTTCTTT. Translation gives CASSFTGETEAFF. Using reference TRBV7-8 and TRBJ1-1 for the parts outside the CDR3, the full variable domain is GAGVSQSPRYKVAKRGQDVALRCDPISGHVSLFWYQQALGQGPEFLTYFQNEAQLDKSGLPSDRFFAERPEGSVSTLKIQRTQQEDSAVYLCASSFTGETEAFFGQGTRLTVV.

The chain couples TRBV5-1 to TRBJ2-2, with unresolved D. CDR3 length: 15 residues. CDR1 is SGHRS and CDR2 is YFSETQ in the germline V gene. V lost 4 bases and J lost 4, with 14 bases in between. The DNA of the CDR3 is TGCGCCAGCAGCCCTGATCAGGTGGGCACCGGGGAGCTGTTTTTT. It yields the protein CASSPDQVGTGELFF. Using reference TRBV5-1 and TRBJ2-2 for the parts outside the CDR3, the full variable domain is KAGVTQTPRYLIKTRGQQVTLSCSPISGHRSVSWYQQTPGQGLQFLFEYFSETQRNKGNFPGRFSGRQFSNSRSEMNVSTLELGDSALYLCASSPDQVGTGELFFGEGSRLTVL.

This clonotype occurred a few times. The CDR3 DNA reads TGTGCCAGCAGGGGGACAGGGTATGAGACCCAGTACTTC. Translating gives CASRGTGYETQYF. The chain carries TRBV28 and TRBJ2-5, with 9 bases that match TRBD1. CDR1 and CDR2 from the germline V gene are MDHEN and SYDVKM. This CDR3 comprises 13 residues. V lost 6 bases to trimming and J lost 5 bases; unmatched junction nucleotides: 4. Combining the CDR3 with reference TRBV28 and TRBJ2-5 gives the whole variable domain DVKVTQSSRYLVKRTGEKVFLECVQDMDHENMFWYRQDPGLGLRLIYFSYDVKMKEKGDIPEGYSVSREKKERFSLILESASTNQTSMYLCASRGTGYETQYFGPGTRLLVL.

This clonotype occurred a few times. The V and J genes are TRBV24-1 and TRBJ2-3; 8 positions agree with TRBD2. Germline CDR1 reads KGHDR; CDR2 reads SFDVKD. J was trimmed by 6 bases and V by 4 bases; bases with no gene match: 11. The CDR3 length is 16 residues. As DNA, the CDR3 is TGTGCCACCAGTGACCCCATTAGCGGGGTTGGGGATACGCAGTATTTT. Translated: CATSDPISGVGDTQYF.

This clonotype was seen more than once but under ten times. This rearrangement joins TRBV20-1 to TRBJ2-1; a weak D match, TRBD1 (7 bases). The V end was cut by 0 bases, the J end by 6 bases, with 27 bases between. The CDR3 totals 19 residues. The germline CDR1 and CDR2 sequences are DFQATT and SNEGSKA (reference sequence). The CDR3 sequence: CSAREEGLPGGKVFNEQFF. The CDR3 DNA follows: TGCAGTGCTAGAGAGGAGGGACTCCCAGGGGGTAAGGTTTTCAATGAGCAGTTCTTC.

The chain is built from TRBV2 and TRBJ2-7; D might be TRBD2 (6 bases). The germline V and J ends were trimmed by 1 base and 2 bases, with 12 bases remaining between them. CDR1 and CDR2 from the germline V gene are SNHLY and FYNNEI. The CDR3 length is 15 residues. The CDR3 here is CASSEGLVTTYEQYF. In DNA form, the CDR3 reads TGTGCCAGCAGTGAAGGACTAGTTACAACCTACGAGCAGTACTTC.

The sample holds a few counts of this clonotype. This chain connects TRBV7-3 to TRBJ2-2; a weak D match, TRBD2 (6 bases). The CDR3 has 14 amino acids. Deletions cut 5 bases from V and 6 bases from J, with 13 bases between. Germline loops: CDR1 SGHTA, CDR2 FQGTGA. The CDR3 DNA reads TGTGCCAGCAGCACTCAGTCTAGCGCCGGGGAGCTGTTTTTT. It encodes CASSTQSSAGELFF.

This chain uses TRBV7-2 with TRBJ2-7; D is perhaps TRBD1 (6 bases). Trimming stripped 2 bases from V and 7 bases from J, with 15 bases between. The CDR3 contains 14 residues. From germline, CDR1 is SGHTA and CDR2 FQGNSA. CDR3 in DNA: TGTGCCAGCAGCTTATCGGCAGGGGAGCGGGAGCAGTACTTC. Protein product: CASSLSAGEREQYF.

The chain joins TRBV7-9 to TRBJ2-7, with 7 bases identical to TRBD2. This CDR3 region has 17 residues. Trimming cost V 3 bases and J 2 bases; bases outside gene matches: 13. Per germline, CDR1 SEHNR and CDR2 FQNEAQ (reference sequence). The CDR3 DNA follows: TGTGCCAGCAGCTTCGCAGGCCGGGGGGTTTGGCCCTACGAGCAGTACTTC. Translation gives CASSFAGRGVWPYEQYF. The variable domain in full, with the rest retrieved from reference TRBV7-9 and TRBJ2-7, is DTGVSQNPRHKITKRGQNVTFRCDPISEHNRLYWYRQTLGQGPEFLTYFQNEAQLEKSRLLSDRFSAERPKGSFSTLEIQRTEQGDSAMYLCASSFAGRGVWPYEQYFGPGTRLTVT.

The rearrangement uses TRBV7-3 and TRBJ2-2; D may be TRBD1 (5 bases). The V gene's germline CDR1 is SGHTA and CDR2 FQGTGA. Trimming removed 3 bases at V and 4 bases at J, with 9 bases between. This CDR3 spans 14 amino acids. CDR3 nucleotide sequence: TGTGCCAGCAGCTTTATAGGGGCCACCGGGGAGCTGTTTTTT. It codes for CASSFIGATGELFF.

This sequence joins TRBV7-2 and TRBJ1-5; D gene uncertain. The V gene lost 3 bases and the J gene lost 4 bases, with 7 bases spanning the gap. This CDR3 spans 13 amino acids. Per the germline V gene, CDR1 is SGHTA and CDR2 is FQGNSA. The CDR3 sequence is CASSLEPNQPQHF. DNA for the CDR3: TGTGCCAGCAGCTTGGAGCCGAATCAGCCCCAGCATTTT.

J is TRBJ1-1 and V is TRBV6-2 or TRBV6-3, with a tentative D call TRBD1 (5 bases). The V gene's germline CDR1 is MNHEY and CDR2 SVGEGT. V lost 2 bases, J lost 1 base, and 14 bases lay in between. This CDR3 is 16 amino acids long. This CDR3 is CASSYDTGRRNTEAFF. CDR3 nucleotide sequence: TGTGCCAGCAGTTACGATACGGGACGTCGGAACACTGAAGCTTTCTTT.

Sample share makes this clonotype medium-sized. The CDR3: CASSLAPETQYF. The CDR3 coding sequence is TGTGCCAGCAGTTTAGCGCCGGAGACCCAGTACTTC. This chain uses TRBV12-3 or TRBV12-4 with TRBJ2-5; D gene ambiguous. The CDR3 totals 12 residues. Trimming removed 0 bases from V and 5 bases from J, with 4 bases in between.

V and J are TRBV27 and TRBJ2-3; D is possibly TRBD1 or TRBD2 (5 bases each). This CDR3 comprises 14 residues. V was clipped by 2 bases and J by 4 bases, with 10 bases between them. In germline, CDR1 is MNHEY, CDR2 SMNVEV (reference sequence). CDR3 nucleotide sequence: TGTGCCAGCAGTTTAGGTAGGGGAGCAGATACGCAGTATTTT. This codes for CASSLGRGADTQYF.

This clonotype is medium-sized by share. CDR3 DNA: TGCAGTGCTAGAGATGACAGGGGGCACACTGAAGCTTTCTTT. This gives the protein CSARDDRGHTEAFF. The V and J genes are TRBV20-1 and TRBJ1-1, with 10 bases that match TRBD1. The V and J ends lost 0 bases and 3 bases, in that order; junction bases with no gene match: 1. CDR3 length: 14 amino acids. Germline lookup yields CDR1 DFQATT and CDR2 SNEGSKA (reference sequence).

V is TRBV28 and J is TRBJ1-1, with TRBD1 matching over 9 bases. Per the germline V gene, CDR1 is MDHEN and CDR2 is SYDVKM. V was clipped by 6 bases and J by 4 bases; unmatched bases: 0. The CDR3 totals 12 residues. The CDR3 bases are TGTGCCAGCAGGACAGGGGGCACTGAAGCTTTCTTT. This encodes CASRTGGTEAFF. Variable domain in full (rest from reference TRBV28 and TRBJ1-1): DVKVTQSSRYLVKRTGEKVFLECVQDMDHENMFWYRQDPGLGLRLIYFSYDVKMKEKGDIPEGYSVSREKKERFSLILESASTNQTSMYLCASRTGGTEAFFGQGTRLTVV.

The V and J genes are TRBV6-1 and TRBJ1-1, with D tentatively TRBD1 (6 bases). V was pared by 6 bases and J by 1 base, with 18 bases between. The CDR3 totals 16 residues. CDR1 is MNHNS, CDR2 SASEGT, per germline. CDR3 region: CASSQRVAGENTEAFF. Written as DNA, the CDR3 is TGTGCCAGCAGCCAAAGAGTGGCAGGGGAGAACACTGAAGCTTTCTTT.